A selection of T cell receptor beta chains follows, all from one sample in a study of liver allograft versus peripheral blood T cells. TCRdb independently ran MiXCR on the reads; one entry per CDR3 protein. This table holds about 13,000 distinct CDR3 sequences, around 18% found once. Receptor source: a human patient who had a liver transplant. Some T cells may be provided by the graft donor. CDR3s leave out the opening cysteine and the closing phenylalanine or tryptophan. The order of the fields is J gene, V gene, CDR3 protein.

>TRBJ1-1|TRBV7-9
ASSLGPDRVAF
>TRBJ1-2|TRBV6-5
ATLAGGGYT
>TRBJ1-6|TRBV12-3/TRBV12-4
ASTAGGGGNSPLH
>TRBJ2-1|TRBV5-4
ASSFSGGSYNEQF
>TRBJ1-1|TRBV28
ASSLFPLGGTEAF
>TRBJ2-7|TRBV6-6
ASSPVGQGIYEQY
>TRBJ2-7|TRBV20-1
SARDSGTSGRVSYEQY
>TRBJ1-2|TRBV19
ASSMVGGLVSGYT
>TRBJ2-3|TRBV9
ASSPTSRLAVGTTDTQY
>TRBJ2-3|TRBV20-1
GGTLSTDTQY
>TRBJ1-1|TRBV6-5
ASRLNTEAF
>TRBJ1-4|TRBV19
ASSLLGQINEKLF
>TRBJ1-1|TRBV20-1
SVSRGSLNTEAF
>TRBJ1-1|TRBV9
ASSLNRGDLF
>TRBJ2-1|TRBV7-2
ASSSYGRTYNEQF
>TRBJ1-2|TRBV5-4
ATRKTGTNYGYT
>TRBJ2-7|TRBV5-6
ASSLLLGSGGYREQY
>TRBJ2-7|TRBV6-2/TRBV6-3
ATEDRVGYEQY
>TRBJ1-1|TRBV5-5
ASSSEVRTRSDF
>TRBJ2-5|TRBV5-6
ASSRPQETQY
>TRBJ2-7|TRBV20-1
SARDRALSYEQY
>TRBJ2-1|TRBV6-1
ASSGLGPNEQF